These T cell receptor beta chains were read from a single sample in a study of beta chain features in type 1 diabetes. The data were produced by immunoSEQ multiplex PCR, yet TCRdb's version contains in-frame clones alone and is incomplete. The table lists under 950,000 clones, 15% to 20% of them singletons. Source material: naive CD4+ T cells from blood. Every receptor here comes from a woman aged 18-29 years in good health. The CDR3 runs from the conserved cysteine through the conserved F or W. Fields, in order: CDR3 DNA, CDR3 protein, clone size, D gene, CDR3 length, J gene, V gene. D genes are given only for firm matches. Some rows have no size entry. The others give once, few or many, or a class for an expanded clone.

DNA: TGTGCCAGCAGTTGGGTCAATGAGCAGTTCTTC
CDR3: CASSWVNEQFF
size: few
D: .
length: 11
J: TRBJ2-1
V: TRBV6-5

DNA: TGCAGCGTTACCCTCAGGGTCACCCACTACAATGAGCAGTTCTTC
CDR3: CSVTLRVTHYNEQFF
size: few
D: .
length: 15
J: TRBJ2-1
V: TRBV29-1

DNA: TGTGCCAGCAGTTTCGGTCGAAACACCGGGGAGCTGTTTTTT
CDR3: CASSFGRNTGELFF
size: few
D: .
length: 14
J: TRBJ2-2
V: TRBV28

DNA: TGCGCCAGCAGCCAAGCCCCACGACCTGAAGATGAGCAGTTCTTC
CDR3: CASSQAPRPEDEQFF
size: few
D: .
length: 15
J: TRBJ2-1
V: TRBV4-3

DNA: TGTGCCAGCAGCCAAGATCTAGCAGGGGGGCTGTTCGCTGAAGCTTTCTTT
CDR3: CASSQDLAGGLFAEAFF
size: few
D: TRBD1
length: 17
J: TRBJ1-1
V: TRBV4-2

DNA: TGTGCCATCGGGAACACCGGGGAGCTGTTTTTT
CDR3: CAIGNTGELFF
size: many
D: .
length: 11
J: TRBJ2-2
V: TRBV10-3

DNA: TGTGCCAGCAGCTTTGCGTGGGGGACAGGGCGCCTGGGCGAGCAGTACTTC
CDR3: CASSFAWGTGRLGEQYF
size: few
D: TRBD1
length: 17
J: TRBJ2-7
V: TRBV7-9

DNA: TGTGCCAGCAGCTCCCCCGGGACAGGGGGCGAAAAACTGTTTTTT
CDR3: CASSSPGTGGEKLFF
size: .
D: TRBD1
length: 15
J: TRBJ1-4
V: TRBV28

DNA: TGCAGCGTTGGGGGGGGAGCGGACATTCAGTACTTC
CDR3: CSVGGGADIQYF
size: .
D: TRBD2
length: 12
J: TRBJ2-4
V: TRBV29-1

DNA: TGTGCCAGCAGCCAAGCCGGCAGGGGGCACACCGGGGAGCTGTTTTTT
CDR3: CASSQAGRGHTGELFF
size: .
D: TRBD1
length: 16
J: TRBJ2-2
V: TRBV14

DNA: TGTGCCAGCTCACCAGGACTAGCGGGAGGCGGTGAGCAGTTCTTC
CDR3: CASSPGLAGGGEQFF
size: .
D: TRBD2
length: 15
J: TRBJ2-1
V: TRBV18

DNA: TGTGCCAGCTCCGGGGGCTACGAGCAGTACTTC
CDR3: CASSGGYEQYF
size: few
D: .
length: 11
J: TRBJ2-7
V: TRBV25-1

DNA: TGTGCCAGCAGTGCGTCAGGTCGCGAGCAGTACTTC
CDR3: CASSASGREQYF
size: .
D: .
length: 12
J: TRBJ2-7
V: TRBV25-1

DNA: TGCGCCAGCAGCCCCTGGACTATCTACAATGAGCAGTTCTTC
CDR3: CASSPWTIYNEQFF
size: .
D: .
length: 14
J: TRBJ2-1
V: TRBV4-3

DNA: TGTGCCAGCTCTGCCGGCACAGATACGCAGTATTTT
CDR3: CASSAGTDTQYF
size: many
D: .
length: 12
J: TRBJ2-3
V: TRBV7-9

DNA: TGTGCCAGCAGCTTAGATTTAGCCGGGGAGCTGTTTTTT
CDR3: CASSLDLAGELFF
size: .
D: .
length: 13
J: TRBJ2-2
V: TRBV11-2

DNA: TGTGCCATCAGTCCCCGGGGGGCGGGAGAGACCCAGTACTTC
CDR3: CAISPRGAGETQYF
size: .
D: .
length: 14
J: TRBJ2-5
V: TRBV10-3

DNA: TGTGCCAGTACTACTAGCGGGAGGGTCGTCACAGATACGCAGTATTTT
CDR3: CASTTSGRVVTDTQYF
size: .
D: TRBD2
length: 16
J: TRBJ2-3
V: TRBV28

DNA: TGTGCCAGCAGCCCCGGCTCTAGCACAGATACGCAGTATTTT
CDR3: CASSPGSSTDTQYF
size: .
D: .
length: 14
J: TRBJ2-3
V: TRBV7-8

DNA: TGCGCCAGCAGCTTGGAAGGTTTGGCCTACGAGCAGTACTTC
CDR3: CASSLEGLAYEQYF
size: .
D: .
length: 14
J: TRBJ2-7
V: TRBV5-1

DNA: TGTGCCAGCAGCGAAGGGGGCGGGACAATGTACAATGAGCAGTTCTTC
CDR3: CASSEGGGTMYNEQFF
size: .
D: .
length: 16
J: TRBJ2-1
V: TRBV9

DNA: TGTGCCAGCAGCTTAGTTGGGGCTGGCAATCAGCCCCAGCATTTT
CDR3: CASSLVGAGNQPQHF
size: .
D: .
length: 15
J: TRBJ1-5
V: TRBV7-8

DNA: TGTGCCAGCAGCCGCCCAGGGGCAGGGGGGGGCTACGAGCAGTACTTC
CDR3: CASSRPGAGGGYEQYF
size: .
D: .
length: 16
J: TRBJ2-7
V: TRBV28

DNA: TGTGCCAGCAGCGTAGACCCGGGGTCGAAGACCCAGTACTTC
CDR3: CASSVDPGSKTQYF
size: few
D: .
length: 14
J: TRBJ2-5
V: TRBV9

DNA: TGTGCCAGCAGTACCAGGGGTAACACCGGGGAGCTGTTTTTT
CDR3: CASSTRGNTGELFF
size: .
D: .
length: 14
J: TRBJ2-2
V: TRBV2

DNA: TGTGCCAGCAGTTTGAGGGGCCGGGATGAAGCTTTCTTT
CDR3: CASSLRGRDEAFF
size: few
D: .
length: 13
J: TRBJ1-1
V: TRBV6-6

DNA: TGTGCCACCACTTATAACACTGAAGCTTTCTTT
CDR3: CATTYNTEAFF
size: few
D: .
length: 11
J: TRBJ1-1
V: TRBV6-1

DNA: TGTGCCAGCAGTTTATGGGGAGTCGGGCAGGGACATGGCTACACCTTC
CDR3: CASSLWGVGQGHGYTF
size: once
D: .
length: 16
J: TRBJ1-2
V: TRBV28

DNA: TGCAGCGTCCTCGACCGGGCATACCAAGAGACCCAGTACTTC
CDR3: CSVLDRAYQETQYF
size: few
D: .
length: 14
J: TRBJ2-5
V: TRBV29-1

DNA: TGTGCCAGCAGCTGGTCATACACCGGGGAGCTGTTTTTT
CDR3: CASSWSYTGELFF
size: .
D: .
length: 13
J: TRBJ2-2
V: TRBV7-9

DNA: TGTGCCAGCAGACAGACAGACTCTGGGGCCAACGTCCTGACTTTC
CDR3: CASRQTDSGANVLTF
size: .
D: .
length: 15
J: TRBJ2-6
V: TRBV7-8

DNA: TGTGCCAGCAGTTTGCGAGGGTTGAGGGCCAACGTCCTGACTTTC
CDR3: CASSLRGLRANVLTF
size: .
D: .
length: 15
J: TRBJ2-6
V: TRBV6-5

DNA: TGTGCCAGCAGTGGGTCAGGGCGGGAGACCCAGTACTTC
CDR3: CASSGSGRETQYF
size: .
D: .
length: 13
J: TRBJ2-5
V: TRBV2

DNA: TGCAGCGTTGCGACACGTTTAATTAGCTCCTACAATGAGCAGTTCTTC
CDR3: CSVATRLISSYNEQFF
size: .
D: .
length: 16
J: TRBJ2-1
V: TRBV29-1

DNA: TGTGCCAGCAGCAAACAGGGAGGCAATCAGCCCCAGCATTTT
CDR3: CASSKQGGNQPQHF
size: .
D: .
length: 14
J: TRBJ1-5
V: TRBV7-2

DNA: TGTGCCAGCAGCCGGGTGGACCAGCCCCAGCATTTT
CDR3: CASSRVDQPQHF
size: .
D: .
length: 12
J: TRBJ1-5
V: TRBV7-9

DNA: TGTGCCAGTAGTCTTTACGGACAGGCAGCCGGAACAACCGGGGAGCTGTTTTTT
CDR3: CASSLYGQAAGTTGELFF
size: .
D: TRBD1
length: 18
J: TRBJ2-2
V: TRBV19

DNA: TGTGCCAGCAGACAAGCCTACAATGAGCAGTTCTTC
CDR3: CASRQAYNEQFF
size: few
D: .
length: 12
J: TRBJ2-1
V: TRBV7-2

DNA: TGTGCCAGCAGCTTGTTCAGGGGGACAGATACGCAGTATTTT
CDR3: CASSLFRGTDTQYF
size: few
D: TRBD1
length: 14
J: TRBJ2-3
V: TRBV11-2

DNA: TGTGCCAGCAGTCGAGCGGGAGGACGAGATACGCAGTATTTT
CDR3: CASSRAGGRDTQYF
size: .
D: TRBD2
length: 14
J: TRBJ2-3
V: TRBV7-9